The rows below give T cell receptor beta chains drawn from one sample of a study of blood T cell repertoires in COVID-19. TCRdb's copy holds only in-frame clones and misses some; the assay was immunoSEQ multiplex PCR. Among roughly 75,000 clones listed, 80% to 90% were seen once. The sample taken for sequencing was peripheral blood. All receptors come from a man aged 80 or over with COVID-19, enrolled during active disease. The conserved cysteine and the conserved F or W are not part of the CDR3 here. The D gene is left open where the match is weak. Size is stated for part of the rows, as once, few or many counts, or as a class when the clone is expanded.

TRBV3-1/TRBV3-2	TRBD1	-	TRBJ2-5	ASSRDRGSQETQY
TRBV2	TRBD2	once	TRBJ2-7	ASSKQSGRENEQY
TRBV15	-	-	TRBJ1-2	ATSTSLTGIYGYT
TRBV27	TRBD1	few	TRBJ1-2	ASSLTGANYGYT
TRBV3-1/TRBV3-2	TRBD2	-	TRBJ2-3	ASSQGGAGGTDTQY
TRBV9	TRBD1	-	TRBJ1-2	ASSSGTGLLTNYGYT
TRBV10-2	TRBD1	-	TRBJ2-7	ASSESLRDRGLYEQY
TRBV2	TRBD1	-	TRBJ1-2	ASSERAGGRGYT
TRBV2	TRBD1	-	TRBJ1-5	ASRPGGHQPQH
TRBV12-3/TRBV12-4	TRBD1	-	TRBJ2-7	ASRPGQGARQY
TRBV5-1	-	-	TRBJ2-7	ASSLETASSYEQY
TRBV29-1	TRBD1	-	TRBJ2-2	SVTGANTGELF
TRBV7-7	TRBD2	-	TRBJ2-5	ASSPGLGVRETQY
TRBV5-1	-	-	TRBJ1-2	ASSLGETASGYT
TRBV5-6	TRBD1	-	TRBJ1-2	ASSLGQGAIYT
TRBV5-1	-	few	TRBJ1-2	ASSLNRADGYT
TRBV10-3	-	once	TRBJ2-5	AISEGGETQY
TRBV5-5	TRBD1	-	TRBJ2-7	ASSPQGGTGYDEQY
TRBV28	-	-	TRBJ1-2	ASSGAGYGYT
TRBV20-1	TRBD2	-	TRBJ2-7	SASGTRRLSSPHEQY
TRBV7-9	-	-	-	ASSSDYYEQF
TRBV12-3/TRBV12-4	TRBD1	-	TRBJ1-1	ASSIRDRELPF
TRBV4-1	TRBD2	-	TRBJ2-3	ASSQERLAGGSTDTQY
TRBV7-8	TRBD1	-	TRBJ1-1	ASSSTSLTGGITEAF
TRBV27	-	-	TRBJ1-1	ASSPGRAKENTEAF
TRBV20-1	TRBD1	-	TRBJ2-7	SAPPETGS
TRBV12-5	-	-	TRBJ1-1	ASGLSAGATEAF
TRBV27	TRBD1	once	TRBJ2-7	ASSKGTGSSYEQY
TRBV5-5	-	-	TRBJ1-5	ASSLEAGDYSNQPQH
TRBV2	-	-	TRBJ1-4	ASREEQGTNEKLF
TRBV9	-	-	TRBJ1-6	ASSVRGIDSPLH
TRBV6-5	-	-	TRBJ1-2	ASSYSIGGQGYT
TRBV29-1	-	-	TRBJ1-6	SAVTGGPNSPLH
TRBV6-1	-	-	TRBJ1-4	ASSEEGGTKLF
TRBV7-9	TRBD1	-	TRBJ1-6	ASSLARGAPSSPLH
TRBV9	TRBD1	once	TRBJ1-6	ASSGGRETGDGSPLH
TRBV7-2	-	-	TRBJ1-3	ASSGAGNTIY
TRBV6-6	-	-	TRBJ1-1	ASSYTRPTYLTEAF
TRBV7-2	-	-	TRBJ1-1	ASSYTGSITEAF
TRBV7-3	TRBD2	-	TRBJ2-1	ASSLSSGGPYNEQF
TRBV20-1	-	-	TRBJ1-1	SSRENTEAF
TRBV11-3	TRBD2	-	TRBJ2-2	ASSSGGGPGDTGELF
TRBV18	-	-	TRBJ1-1	ASSEGGNTEAF
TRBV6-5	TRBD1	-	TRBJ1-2	ASSYAGQGTYGYT
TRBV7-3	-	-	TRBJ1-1	ASSARPGNPAMNTEAF